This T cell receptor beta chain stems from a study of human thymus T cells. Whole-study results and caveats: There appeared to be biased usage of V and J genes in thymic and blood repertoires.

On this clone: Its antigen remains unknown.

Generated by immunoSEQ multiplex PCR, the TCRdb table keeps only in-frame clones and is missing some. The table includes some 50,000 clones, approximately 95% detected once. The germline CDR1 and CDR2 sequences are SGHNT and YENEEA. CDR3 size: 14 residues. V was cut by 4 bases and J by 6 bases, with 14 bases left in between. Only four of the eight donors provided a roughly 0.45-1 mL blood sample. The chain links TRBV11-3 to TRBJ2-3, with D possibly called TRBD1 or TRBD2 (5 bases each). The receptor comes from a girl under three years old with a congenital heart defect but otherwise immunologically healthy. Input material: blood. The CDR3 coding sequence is TGTGCCAGCAGCTCATCCGGGACCGGGGATACGCAGTATTTT. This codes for CASSSSGTGDTQYF.